One sample yielded the 14 T cell receptor beta chains listed below, sequenced in a study of T-cell reconstitution after alpha-beta-depleted transplantation in children. Preparation of the TCRbeta library used unique molecular identifiers. TCRdb re-derived calls from the PCR reads in MiXCR, one entry per CDR3 protein. This sample has about 600,000 distinct CDR3 sequences; 10% occur once, and the top ten carry about 4.3%. The source material was PBMCs from the stem cell graft donor, sampled from the stem cell graft. These receptors originate from a human donor who donated a stem cell graft to a child with acute myeloid leukemia.

This clonotype has just a few counts. The chain employs TRBV14 and TRBJ2-5, with unresolved D. Germline values: CDR1 SGHDN, CDR2 FVKESK. Trimming removed 4 bases at V and 1 base at J, with 16 bases between. The CDR3 is 16 residues long. CDR3 DNA sequence: TGTGCCAGCAGCCCACGAGTTAGGACCCTCCAAGAGACCCAGTACTTC. The encoded protein is CASSPRVRTLQETQYF.

This clonotype was recorded a few times. This sequence joins TRBV20-1 and TRBJ1-5; 8 bases fit TRBD1. This CDR3 has 14 amino acids. After removal of 6 bases from V and 2 bases from J, the junction contained 6 bases not matched to a gene. Germline values: CDR1 DFQATT, CDR2 SNEGSKA (reference sequence). The chain's CDR3 is CSAGGQDRNQPQHF. DNA for the CDR3: TGCAGTGCGGGGGGACAGGACCGCAATCAGCCCCAGCATTTT.

This clonotype was recorded at least ten times. The J gene is TRBJ2-7, the V gene TRBV7-2, with 8 bases identical to TRBD2. V was pared by 1 base and J by 6 bases, with 8 bases of the junction left unmatched. This CDR3 spans 15 amino acids. Germline V lookup: CDR1 SGHTA, CDR2 FQGNSA. The CDR3, as DNA: TGTGCCAGCAGCTTAGGCGTAGCGGGATCTGGCGAGCAGTACTTC. This translates into CASSLGVAGSGEQYF. Looking up the rest from reference TRBV7-2 and TRBJ2-7 gives the full variable domain: GAGVSQSPSNKVTEKGKDVELRCDPISGHTALYWYRQSLGQGLEFLIYFQGNSAPDKSGLPSDRFSAERTGGSVSTLTIQRTQQEDSAVYLCASSLGVAGSGEQYFGPGTRLTVT.

The gene calls are TRBV7-4 and TRBJ2-2; TRBD2 matches at 15 bases. The germline CDR1 and CDR2 sequences are SGHVT and SQSDAQ. Trimming took 4 bases from V and 3 from J; bases not matched to a gene: 9. The length of the CDR3 is 19 residues. The CDR3 is CASSSGLAGGPIYTGELFF. The CDR3 DNA reads TGTGCCAGCAGCTCGGGACTAGCGGGAGGCCCTATTTACACCGGGGAGCTGTTTTTT.

The rearrangement links TRBV4-2 to TRBJ2-5; 7 bases agree with TRBD2. The J segment lost 2 bases and the V segment lost 4 bases, leaving 10 bases of the junction unmatched. Germline values: CDR1 LGHNA, CDR2 YNFKEQ. This CDR3 is built from 16 residues. CDR3 loop: CASSRLVQGGQETQYF. CDR3 sequence (DNA): TGTGCCAGCAGCCGACTGGTCCAGGGAGGGCAAGAGACCCAGTACTTC.

This clonotype was counted at least ten times. This sequence joins TRBV12-5 and TRBJ2-3; weak D call: TRBD2 (6 bases). The CDR3 is made up of 16 amino acids. The germline gives CDR1 LGHNT, CDR2 FRNRAP. V was pared by 4 bases and J by 2 bases, with 16 bases between. CDR3 nucleotide sequence: TGTGCTAGTGGTTCCCCCGCCGGGAGCACCACAGATACGCAGTATTTT. Protein sequence: CASGSPAGSTTDTQYF.

This clonotype was seen a handful of times. The rearrangement joins TRBV4-3 to TRBJ1-6, with D perhaps TRBD1 (5 bases). The CDR3 has 15 amino acids. Trimming took 0 bases from V and 8 from J, leaving 11 bases between them. Germline V CDR1 and CDR2: LGHNA, YSLEER. The CDR3 reads CASSQDYGTYSPLHF. The DNA for the CDR3 is TGCGCCAGCAGCCAAGATTACGGGACCTATTCACCCCTCCACTTT.

This clonotype was counted ten times or more. The genes are TRBV6-2 or TRBV6-3 and TRBJ2-7; tentative D call: TRBD2 (6 bases). The CDR3 contains 15 residues. Germline CDR1 and CDR2: MNHEY and SVGEGT. V was trimmed by 6 bases and J by 7 bases, leaving 22 bases between them. CDR3 sequence: CASRPSLAGPLEQYF. Written as DNA, the CDR3 is TGTGCCAGCAGACCCAGTTTGGCGGGGCCCCTGGAGCAGTACTTC.

This clonotype was seen more than once but under ten times. The V gene is TRBV27, the J gene TRBJ2-5; tentatively, D is TRBD2 (6 bases). CDR1 is MNHEY and CDR2 is SMNVEV in the germline V gene (reference sequence). V lost 6 bases and J 2 bases, leaving 16 bases between the germline ends. The CDR3 is 15 residues long. The CDR3 region is CASSLTRSAQETQYF. CDR3 sequence (DNA): TGTGCCAGCAGCCTGACTAGGTCGGCGCAAGAGACCCAGTACTTC.

This rearrangement joins TRBV5-1 to TRBJ2-7, with 8 bases aligning to TRBD2. Unmatched junction bases numbered 8, after V lost 0 bases and J lost 6 bases. CDR3 length: 15 amino acids. CDR1 is SGHRS, CDR2 YFSETQ, per germline. DNA for the CDR3: TGCGCCAGCAGCTTGGCCAGCGGGAGCTATGGCGAGCAGTACTTC. It codes for CASSLASGSYGEQYF.

This clonotype was found many times. This sequence joins TRBV12-5 and TRBJ2-7, with 11 bases fitting TRBD1. The CDR3 is made up of 14 amino acids. The V and J ends lost 5 bases and 5 bases, in that order; junction bases with no gene match: 5. In germline, CDR1 is LGHNT, CDR2 FRNRAP. CDR3 amino acids: CASGPGQGADEQYF. In DNA, the CDR3 is TGTGCTAGTGGTCCCGGACAGGGGGCAGACGAGCAGTACTTC.

This chain joins TRBV11-2 and TRBJ2-1; TRBD2 agrees at 14 bases. The CDR3 extends over 18 amino acids. The germline CDR1 and CDR2 sequences are SGHAT and FQNNGV. With V trimmed by 2 bases and J by 7 bases, 10 bases remained unmatched. The CDR3 region is CASSLIPGLAGARNEQFF. The CDR3 DNA sequence: TGTGCCAGCAGCTTAATCCCGGGACTAGCGGGAGCAAGAAATGAGCAGTTCTTC.

The chain combines TRBV4-1 with TRBJ1-1; the D is unclear. Trimming stripped 0 bases from V and 1 base from J, with 12 bases between. Germline CDR1 and CDR2: MGHRA and YSYEKL. The CDR3 spans 16 residues. As DNA, the CDR3 is TGCGCCAGCAGCCAAGACTCGGGCCCCCGGAACACTGAAGCTTTCTTT. Its protein is CASSQDSGPRNTEAFF.

In this sample, this clonotype turned up a few times. The V and J genes are TRBV7-2 and TRBJ1-5; D not certain. Looked up from germline, CDR1 is SGHTA and CDR2 is FQGNSA. CDR3 length: 12 amino acids. Trimming pared 5 bases from V and 7 bases from J, leaving 9 bases between. DNA of the CDR3: TGTGCCAGCAGCGGCAGTGGGCAGCCCCAGCATTTT. It is translated as CASSGSGQPQHF. Variable domain in full (rest from reference TRBV7-2 and TRBJ1-5): GAGVSQSPSNKVTEKGKDVELRCDPISGHTALYWYRQSLGQGLEFLIYFQGNSAPDKSGLPSDRFSAERTGGSVSTLTIQRTQQEDSAVYLCASSGSGQPQHFGDGTRLSIL.